This TCR beta chain is from a study of blood T cell repertoires in COVID-19. With 8 bases removed from V and 3 bases from J, the gap between germline ends came to 15 bases. Germline V lookup: CDR1 WSHSY, CDR2 SAAADI. The CDR3 is made up of 14 amino acids. The method was immunoSEQ multiplex PCR; TCRdb's version includes in-frame clones alone and lacks a portion of them. The sample holds about 150,000 clones, 70% to 90% seen once. The clonotype was recovered from an older man with acute or convalescent COVID-19. The chain links TRBV10-2 to TRBJ2-3; the D is unclear. What was sequenced was peripheral blood. CDR3 sequence (DNA): TGCGCCAGCTCTGAGCCCTCCCGGACAGATACGCAGTATTTT. It yields the protein CASSEPSRTDTQYF.